Below are 10 T cell receptor beta chains sequenced from a single sample in a study of cytomegalovirus exposure and HLA in healthy donors. The table came from immunoSEQ multiplex PCR; TCRdb's copy has only in-frame clones and leaves some out. The table lists roughly 300,000 clones, 87% of them singletons. Sequenced sample: PBMCs. These receptors came from a woman aged 30 to 39 in good health and CMV-seropositive.

This clone came up once. This chain connects TRBV19 to TRBJ1-1; 9 nucleotides align to TRBD1. V lost 4 bases, J lost 3 bases, and 6 bases stayed unmatched. Germline lookup yields CDR1 LNHDA and CDR2 SQIVND (reference sequence). CDR3 length: 15 residues. The CDR3: CASSKGTGSDTEAFF. Here the CDR3 DNA reads TGTGCCAGTAGTAAAGGGACAGGGTCGGACACTGAAGCTTTCTTT.

V and J are TRBV29-1 and TRBJ2-3, with 12 bases that match TRBD2. Trimming removed 6 bases from V and 2 bases from J; junction bases left unmatched: 6. CDR3 size: 15 residues. Germline values: CDR1 SQVTM, CDR2 ANQGSEA. This CDR3 reads CSVILAGGPTDTQYF. The CDR3 coding sequence is TGCAGCGTCATCCTAGCGGGGGGGCCCACAGATACGCAGTATTTT.

This clone was seen a single time. The V call is TRBV5-5, the J call TRBJ2-2; D ambiguous. V lost 6 bases and J lost 0, with 9 bases in between. This CDR3 has 14 amino acids. The germline gives CDR1 SGHKS, CDR2 YYEKEE (reference sequence). The CDR3 is CASTHPANTGELFF. The CDR3 DNA reads as TGTGCCAGCACCCACCCGGCGAACACCGGGGAGCTGTTTTTT.

The chain carries TRBV5-1 and TRBJ2-1, with 8 positions matching TRBD1. This CDR3 contains 15 residues. Germline CDR1 is SGHRS and CDR2 is YFSETQ. Trimming removed 0 bases from V and 5 bases from J; junction bases left unmatched: 4. CDR3 sequence (DNA): TGCGCCAGCAGCTTGGGGGCGACAGGGGACAATGAGCAGTTCTTC. Protein: CASSLGATGDNEQFF.

The chain joins TRBV2 to TRBJ1-2, with 8 positions matching TRBD1. The germline CDR1 and CDR2 sequences are SNHLY and FYNNEI. V dropped 3 bases and J dropped 6; count of bases not matched to a gene: 6. The CDR3 totals 14 residues. The CDR3 region has the DNA TGTGCCAGCAGTGAGGACAGGGTTACAAATGGCTACACCTTC. Its protein product is CASSEDRVTNGYTF.

The chain combines TRBV30 with TRBJ1-2; 9 nucleotides match TRBD1. This CDR3 region has 15 residues. The V segment lost 5 bases and the J segment 5 bases; nucleotides outside the gene matches: 12. The germline V gene has CDR1 GTSNPN and CDR2 SVGIG (reference sequence). The CDR3 reads CAWAPPGQGRYGYTF. CDR3 in DNA: TGTGCCTGGGCGCCTCCGGGACAGGGAAGATATGGCTACACCTTC.

The chain joins TRBV4-2 to TRBJ2-5; D remains unclear. The CDR3 length is 13 residues. The V gene's germline CDR1 is LGHNA and CDR2 YNFKEQ. V was trimmed by 4 bases and J by 4 bases, leaving 10 bases between them. Here the CDR3 reads CASSPTIIETQYF. CDR3 bases: TGTGCCAGCAGCCCGACAATAATAGAGACCCAGTACTTC.

Concerning this clone itself: One end of the junction fails to match germline, which may point to a read error. The chain combines TRBV13 with TRBJ1-1; D is ambiguous. Germline-derived CDR1 and CDR2 are PRHDT and FYEKMQ (reference sequence). The CDR3 is made up of 12 amino acids. The CDR3 is CASSLGNTEAFF. The DNA of the CDR3 is TGTGCCAGCAGCCTAGGTAACACTGAAGCTTTCTTT.

V usage is TRBV7-9 and J usage is TRBJ1-5; D gene uncertain. The germline V gene encodes CDR1 SEHNR and CDR2 FQNEAQ (reference sequence). The CDR3 extends over 14 amino acids. Trimming pared 0 bases from V and 2 bases from J, leaving 5 bases between. The CDR3 nucleotides read TGTGCCAGCAGCTTAGCCGAGGGCAATCAGCCCCAGCATTTT. This codes for CASSLAEGNQPQHF.

The chain joins TRBV6-1 to TRBJ2-5, with D possibly matching TRBD2 (6 bases). CDR3 length equals 14 residues. V lost 4 bases and J lost 5, with 14 bases in between. Germline V gene sequence: CDR1 MNHNS, CDR2 SASEGT. The CDR3 region is CASSGGVLVETQYF. CDR3 DNA: TGTGCCAGCAGTGGGGGGGTCCTGGTGGAGACCCAGTACTTC.